This TCR beta chain was sequenced during a study of CD8 T cells in ankylosing spondylitis. On this clonotype itself: Its cognate antigen is unknown.

The CDR3 is made up of 13 amino acids. The V and J ends lost 1 base and 6 bases respectively, with 9 bases between them. Germline-derived CDR1 and CDR2 are MNHNS and SASEGT. Quantitative barcoded 5'-RACE was used to prepare TCR beta libraries. TCRdb redid the calling of the 5' RACE reads with MiXCR, one entry per CDR3 protein. Seen here are 400,000 or so distinct CDR3 sequences, around 26% observed once, and the top ten hold 0.85% to 1%. Study-level findings and limits: A TCR beta motif of fewer than 10 highly homologous variants seemed to mark ankylosing spondylitis blood. Researchers report that disease-linked clones proved CD8+ and relatively rare in peripheral blood.

V and J are TRBV6-1 and TRBJ1-1, with a tentative D call TRBD1 (5 bases). This clonotype was sampled from a male donor with ankylosing spondylitis. The sequenced sample consisted of blood, either unsorted or a sorted T cell fraction (not recorded which). The CDR3 sequence is CASSEVGEAEAFF. The CDR3 bases are TGTGCCAGCAGTGAAGTGGGGGAGGCTGAAGCTTTCTTT.